The 8 T cell receptor beta chains given below trace back to one sample, sequenced in a study of control samples from healthy donors and cancer patients. Measured with immunoSEQ multiplex PCR; TCRdb has only the in-frame clones, and not every one. This sample has 110,000 or so clones, with around four fifths found just once. Sequenced: blood. The receptors derive from a man aged 18 to 29 in good health.

The V and J genes are TRBV7-2 and TRBJ2-5; the match to TRBD2 covers 12 bases. The CDR3 consists of 18 residues. Germline V gives CDR1 SGHTA, CDR2 FQGNSA. V dropped 5 bases and J dropped 4; count of bases not matched to a gene: 14. The CDR3 DNA reads as TGTGCCAGCAGCCGGATACTAGCGGGGGGAACCCCCAGAGAGACCCAGTACTTC. Amino acids: CASSRILAGGTPRETQYF.

This clone was observed at least ten times. The rearrangement links TRBV5-1 to TRBJ1-2; perhaps TRBD1 as D (6 bases). The V end lost 0 bases, the J end lost 6 bases, and 12 bases lay between the germline ends. The CDR3 runs 14 residues. CDR1 and CDR2 from the germline V gene are SGHRS and YFSETQ. As DNA, the CDR3 is TGCGCCAGCAGCTTGGCAGGGGTTGAACATGGCTACACCTTC. Translated, it gives CASSLAGVEHGYTF.

The chain couples TRBV14 to TRBJ2-1; possibly TRBD2 for D (7 bases). With 1 base removed from V and 4 bases from J, the gap between germline ends came to 17 bases. The CDR3 loop spans 17 amino acids. Germline CDR1 and CDR2: SGHDN and FVKESK. CDR3 DNA: TGTGCCAGCAGCCAAGGGGCTGTGGGGGGGGCGTACAATGAGCAGTTCTTC. Amino acid sequence: CASSQGAVGGAYNEQFF.

The CDR3, as DNA: TGTGCCAGCAGCCTCACCGGAAACTTCTACGAGCAGTACTTC. Its protein is CASSLTGNFYEQYF. The rearrangement links TRBV11-1 to TRBJ2-7; D ambiguous. Trimming left V 5 bases short and J 3 bases short, with 14 bases between. This CDR3 contains 14 residues. CDR1 is SGHAT and CDR2 is FQDESV in the germline V gene (reference sequence).

This clone was detected a few times. The chain employs TRBV2 and TRBJ2-3, with a weak D call TRBD1 (6 bases). The V gene's germline CDR1 is SNHLY and CDR2 FYNNEI. The CDR3 is 11 amino acids. V lost 10 bases to trimming and J lost 4 bases, with 9 bases between them. The CDR3 DNA reads TGTGCCATCTCAGGGGCAGATACGCAGTATTTT. Protein sequence: CAISGADTQYF. Filled out from reference TRBV2 and TRBJ2-3, the complete variable domain reads EPEVTQTPSHQVTQMGQEVILRCVPISNHLYFYWYRQILGQKVEFLVSFYNNEISEKSEIFDDQFSVERPDGSNFTLKIRSTKLEDSAMYFCAISGADTQYFGPGTRLTVL.

The chain joins TRBV25-1 to TRBJ2-7; perhaps D is TRBD1 or TRBD2 (5 bases each). CDR1 and CDR2 (germline): MGHDK, SYGVNS. Trimming shortened V by 6 bases and J by 4 bases, and 16 bases separated the two germline ends. CDR3 length: 14 amino acids. CDR3 residues: CASSQSGTGYEQYF. The CDR3 coding sequence is TGTGCCAGCAGCCAATCCGGGACGGGATACGAGCAGTACTTC.

J is TRBJ1-2 and V is TRBV15; D gene unclear. From germline, CDR1 is LNHNV and CDR2 YYDKDF (reference sequence). V was shortened by 3 bases and J by 0 bases, with 11 bases between the two germline ends. The CDR3 spans 15 residues. Here the CDR3 DNA reads TGTGCCACCAGCAGGATCACGGGTGCTAACTATGGCTACACCTTC. Residues: CATSRITGANYGYTF.

In this sample, this clone turned up a few times. This chain joins TRBV19 and TRBJ2-5; TRBD2 matches 12 bases. Germline CDR1 is LNHDA and CDR2 is SQIVND (reference sequence). CDR3 length equals 15 residues. Trimming cost V 5 bases and J 5 bases; bases outside gene matches: 6. The CDR3: CASSSSGLAGETQYF. The CDR3 region has the DNA TGTGCCAGTAGTTCCTCGGGACTAGCGGGTGAGACCCAGTACTTC.